This T cell receptor beta chain was recovered during a study of T cell repertoires in cytomegalovirus infection. The overall study: The public TCR beta signatures pointed to both CMV infection and matching HLA type. Study outcomes and limitations: The ex vivo response showed dominance by HLA-C-restricted CMV-specific TCR beta clonotypes. Based on cumulative public TCR beta family frequency, carriers of CMV plus the relevant HLA were identified.

TCRdb ran MiXCR on the reads and lists one entry per CDR3 protein. The data hold under 800,000 distinct CDR3 sequences, with roughly a quarter observed a single time. This clonotype was seen ten or more times. What it binds is not known. The source is a human donor in good health (CMV status not recorded). Some clones in this sample may be carry-over from other donors' samples. The specimen sequenced was CD8+ T cells from PBMCs.

Here the CDR3 DNA reads TGTGCCAGCAGTTTAGCGAGCGCCCGAATACAGGGATCCCACGAGCAGTACTTC. Its translation is CASSLASARIQGSHEQYF. The V and J genes are TRBV12-3 or TRBV12-4 and TRBJ2-7, with D possibly matching TRBD1 (6 bases). Trimming removed 0 bases from V and 5 bases from J, with 23 bases in between. This CDR3 is built from 18 residues.